These 9 T cell receptor beta chains originate from one sample sequenced in a study of T cell responses to AZD1222 COVID-19 vaccine. Data came from immunoSEQ multiplex PCR; TCRdb stores just in-frame clones and leaves some out. The sample includes about 100,000 clones, over 75% of them seen just once. The material was peripheral blood, obtained on day 0 of AZD1222 vaccination. The receptors were gathered from an adult in good health.

The gene calls are TRBV28 and TRBJ1-6; no reliable D call. The V and J ends lost 5 bases and 3 bases respectively, with 14 bases between them. The CDR3 covers 16 residues. From germline, CDR1 is MDHEN and CDR2 SYDVKM. The DNA for the CDR3 is TGTGCCAGCAGTACACCTCAACTTCTCTATAATTCACCCCTCCACTTT. It specifies CASSTPQLLYNSPLHF.

This chain uses TRBV28 with TRBJ2-7; 7 bases match TRBD1. There are 14 residues in the CDR3. Trimming at V came to 5 bases and at J to 5 bases, leaving 9 bases not matched to a gene. The germline CDR1 and CDR2 sequences are MDHEN and SYDVKM. CDR3: CASSPSTGFHEQYF. The DNA for the CDR3 is TGTGCCAGCAGTCCCTCGACAGGGTTCCACGAGCAGTACTTC.

The chain uses TRBV27 and TRBJ2-5; TRBD2 matches 11 bases. This CDR3 is built from 16 residues. Germline CDR1 reads MNHEY; CDR2 reads SMNVEV (reference sequence). Trimming took 6 bases from V and 2 from J; bases not matched to a gene: 8. The chain's CDR3 is CASRPQTSGKQETQYF. The CDR3 nucleotides read TGTGCCAGCAGGCCACAGACTAGCGGGAAACAAGAGACCCAGTACTTC.

CDR3 amino acids: CASWVGRDRGAQPQHF. Here the CDR3 DNA reads TGTGCCAGTTGGGTCGGCCGGGACAGGGGTGCTCAGCCCCAGCATTTT. The chain links TRBV19 to TRBJ1-5; 10 nucleotides agree with TRBD1. The germline V gene encodes CDR1 LNHDA and CDR2 SQIVND (reference sequence). The CDR3 sequence is 16 residues long. Trimming took 8 bases from V and 6 from J; bases not matched to a gene: 13.

The chain links TRBV7-8 to TRBJ1-5, with unresolved D. Trimming cost V 1 base and J 2 bases, with 9 bases left between them. The germline V gene encodes CDR1 SGHVS and CDR2 FQNEAQ. The CDR3 covers 15 residues. CDR3: CASSLGEDGNQPQHF. The DNA of the CDR3 is TGTGCCAGCAGCTTAGGGGAGGACGGCAATCAGCCCCAGCATTTT.

J is TRBJ1-1 and V is TRBV5-1, with D possibly matching TRBD1 (5 bases). The CDR3 contains 14 residues. Germline values: CDR1 SGHRS, CDR2 YFSETQ. With 4 bases removed from V and 3 bases from J, the gap between germline ends came to 13 bases. CDR3 nucleotides: TGCGCCAGCAGCACAGGACCGAGGGACACTGAAGCTTTCTTT. This sequence encodes CASSTGPRDTEAFF.

The V gene is TRBV7-2, the J gene TRBJ2-5; D gene ambiguous. The CDR3 totals 13 residues. V was trimmed by 5 bases and J by 2 bases, leaving 9 bases between them. Germline loops: CDR1 SGHTA, CDR2 FQGNSA. CDR3 residues: CASSRYPQETQYF. The CDR3 coding sequence is TGTGCCAGCAGCCGCTACCCACAAGAGACCCAGTACTTC.

The genes are TRBV6-6 and TRBJ2-7, with D tentatively TRBD1 (6 bases). Germline V lookup: CDR1 MNHNY, CDR2 SVGAGI (reference sequence). The CDR3 contains 14 residues. V gave up 5 bases and J gave up 1 base, with 12 bases separating them. The DNA of the CDR3 is TGTGCCAGCAGTGGGACATCACCTTCCTACGAGCAGTACTTC. Protein: CASSGTSPSYEQYF.

The genes are TRBV11-2 and TRBJ2-7; 11 nucleotides agree with TRBD1. Looked up from germline, CDR1 is SGHAT and CDR2 is FQNNGV. After removal of 5 bases from V and 3 bases from J, the junction contained 6 bases not matched to a gene. CDR3 length: 15 residues. The CDR3 DNA follows: TGTGCCAGCAGCGAAGGACAGGGGGCCAACTACGAGCAGTACTTC. Its protein is CASSEGQGANYEQYF.